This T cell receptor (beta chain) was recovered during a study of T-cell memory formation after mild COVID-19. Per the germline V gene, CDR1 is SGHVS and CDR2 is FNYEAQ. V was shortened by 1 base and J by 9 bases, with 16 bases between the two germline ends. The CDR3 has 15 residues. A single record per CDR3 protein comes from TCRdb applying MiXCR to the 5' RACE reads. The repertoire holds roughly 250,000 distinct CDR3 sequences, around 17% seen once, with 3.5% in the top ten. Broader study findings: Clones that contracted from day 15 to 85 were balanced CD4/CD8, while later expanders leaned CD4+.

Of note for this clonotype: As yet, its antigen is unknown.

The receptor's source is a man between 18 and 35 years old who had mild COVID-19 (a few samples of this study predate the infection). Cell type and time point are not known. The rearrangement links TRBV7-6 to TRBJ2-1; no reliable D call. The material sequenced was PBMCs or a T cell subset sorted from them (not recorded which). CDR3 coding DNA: TGTGCCAGCAGCTTAGGGGTGTTCGGGCTTGGTGAGCAGTTCTTC. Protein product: CASSLGVFGLGEQFF.